These T cell receptor beta chains were read from a single sample in a study of blood T cell repertoires in COVID-19. Generated by immunoSEQ multiplex PCR, the TCRdb table keeps only in-frame clones and is missing some. The data show around 190,000 clones, roughly nine tenths seen once. The source material was peripheral blood. The receptor source for this set is a man younger than 35 who had recovered from COVID-19. Both conserved end residues are trimmed from each CDR3.

cdr3_aa | j_call | v_call
AVQGLGYGYT | TRBJ1-2 | TRBV24-1
ASSRGVAANTGELF | TRBJ2-2 | TRBV5-4
ASSWGVDGYT | TRBJ1-2 | TRBV7-9
ASSQETGGSYEQY | TRBJ2-7 | TRBV4-2
ASSRHRGRSSSQGYT | TRBJ1-2 | TRBV6-6
ASSPRWVSPRNNSPLH | TRBJ1-6 | TRBV27
ASSSFEAEANYGYT | TRBJ1-2 | TRBV6-5
ATREERDLRNTEAF | TRBJ1-1 | TRBV15
ASSFSGLAGSIYEQY | TRBJ2-7 | TRBV27
ASSTRTGVLLFLPQH | TRBJ1-5 | TRBV19
ASSQVGAPWYEQF | TRBJ2-1 | TRBV4-1
ASNLAGANVLT | TRBJ2-6 | TRBV19
ASSQERFSSYNEQF | TRBJ2-1 | TRBV11-2
ASSLAQGYNEQF | TRBJ2-1 | TRBV7-2
ASSVPGLEETQY | TRBJ2-5 | TRBV4-1
ASSLGTWTGQPDEQY | TRBJ2-7 | TRBV28
AWSRTTWRDEQY | TRBJ2-7 | TRBV30
ASLAGSSYNEQF | TRBJ2-1 | TRBV2
ASSLSRLSQPQH | TRBJ1-5 | TRBV28
ASSPGASTYGYT | TRBJ1-2 | TRBV7-8
ASSLGLAGNEKLF | TRBJ1-4 | TRBV11-2
ASSYSAGNTDTQY | TRBJ2-3 | TRBV6-2/TRBV6-3
ASSGLDTYNEQF | TRBJ2-1 | TRBV25-1
ASSLGLAGGEQY | TRBJ2-7 | TRBV7-3
ASSLALAGGNEQF | TRBJ2-1 | TRBV7-2
ASSPGLVDHEQF | TRBJ2-1 | TRBV6-5
AWSVQRGYNEQF | TRBJ2-1 | TRBV30
ASSKMCPTVAGVGEQY | TRBJ2-7 | TRBV21-1
ASSQGASNQPQH | TRBJ1-5 | TRBV6-6
ASSSQRGYNEQF | TRBJ2-1 | TRBV6-2/TRBV6-3
ASSQGQGPVGADTQY | TRBJ2-3 | TRBV10-1
ASSQGAGVRTGELF | TRBJ2-2 | TRBV4-3
ASRTGISYEQY | TRBJ2-7 | TRBV6-6
ASRETVQETQY | TRBJ2-5 | TRBV6-5
ASSPGTVNEKLF | TRBJ1-4 | TRBV7-9
ASSYGAYNEQF | TRBJ2-1 | TRBV6-5
ASSPTTRRTYNEQF | TRBJ2-1 | TRBV27
ASSPSGTGAYEQY | TRBJ2-7 | TRBV28
ASSQEGAGLYGYT | TRBJ1-2 | TRBV3-1/TRBV3-2
ASSSGQGNTIY | TRBJ1-3 | TRBV7-2
ASSLDPGSALH | TRBJ1-6 | TRBV7-8
ATSDRGFGGYT | TRBJ1-2 | TRBV24-1
ASSEQGSSYEQY | TRBJ2-7 | TRBV2
ASSPDRGYGYT | TRBJ1-2 | TRBV5-8
ASSRGWDEQY | TRBJ2-7 | TRBV5-1
ASSEMREGETQY | TRBJ2-5 | TRBV6-1
SVEKWTTPTDTQY | TRBJ2-3 | TRBV29-1
ASSQFLTGADTQY | TRBJ2-3 | TRBV3-1/TRBV3-2
ASSVDRQETQY | TRBJ2-5 | TRBV5-4
ASSPGQAGADTQY | TRBJ2-3 | TRBV7-8
SVTVAGGENTGELF | TRBJ2-2 | TRBV29-1
ASSSGLAGLSGELF | TRBJ2-2 | TRBV11-3
ASSYTGQGTYEQY | TRBJ2-7 | TRBV7-6
ASSHGTGAGGSYEQY | TRBJ2-7 | TRBV4-1